This TCR beta chain appears in the sequencing data of a study of CXCR3-negative and CXCR3-positive naive CD8 T cells. Across the study: The TRB read total, about 130 million, broke down to about 1.5 +/- 0.3 million reads per library.

In regard to this clonotype: The antigen remains unidentified.

Study conclusions and caveats: For CXCR3-positive naive cells, TRB CDR3s were more hydrophobic than those of CXCR3-negative naive cells.

There are 16 residues in the CDR3. The germline V gene has CDR1 SEHNR and CDR2 FQNEAQ (reference sequence). UMI labels and 5' RACE were used to prepare the TRB cDNA libraries. TCRdb re-called the 5' RACE reads and catalogs CDR3 proteins one per entry, DNA excluded. The data include around 26,000 distinct CDR3 sequences; the top ten clones carry 2.8%. Sequencing used naive CXCR3- CD8+ T cells from blood. This sample's subset: CD45RO-CCR7+CD27+CD95- naive CD8+ T cells lacking CXCR3 (TNR3-). This chain links TRBV7-9 with TRBJ2-5; TCRdb returns TRBD1, unconfirmable since there is no DNA. The receptor's source is a human donor in good health. Some clones in this sample may be carry-over from other donors' samples. CDR3 residues: CASSAQGQGLQETQYF.